This TCR beta chain was observed in a study of blood T cell repertoires in COVID-19. Sequencing was performed with immunoSEQ multiplex PCR; in TCRdb, only in-frame clones are kept and a portion is missing. Of around 200,000 clones listed, about 85% are singletons. The CDR3 spans 16 residues. V was shortened by 2 bases and J by 3 bases, with 15 bases between the two germline ends. Per germline, CDR1 SGHTA and CDR2 FQGTGA. This TCR was sampled from a woman aged 80 or older with acute or convalescent COVID-19. V gene TRBV7-3 combines with J gene TRBJ2-3, with a possible D match to TRBD2 (7 bases). Sequencing used peripheral blood. The CDR3 DNA reads as TGTGCCAGCAGCTTATCGGGCGGGGGCGGAACAGATACGCAGTATTTT. Protein product: CASSLSGGGGTDTQYF.